These 13 T cell receptor delta chains originate from one sample sequenced in a study of gamma-delta chains in newborns, infants, children. TCRdb fed the reads into CATT to redo clone calling. The table includes about 10,000 delta-chain clones, over 8% detected once. Sequenced: blood. The receptors stem from a child who was a newborn, infant or young child, either healthy, febrile or measles-vaccinated (not recorded which).

This clone was seen a handful of times. The V gene is TRDV2, the J gene TRDJ1; 13 bases map to TRDD3. Losses at the gene ends were 0 bases for V and 4 bases for J; bases not matched to a gene: 7. The CDR3 is 17 amino acids. CDR1 and CDR2 (germline): GEAIGNYY, EKD. This CDR3 is CACDTVLGDTRDDKLIF. In nucleotides, the CDR3 is TGTGCCTGTGACACCGTACTGGGGGATACGCGTGACGATAAACTCATCTTT.

This clone was counted between two and nine times. Other nucleotide sequences in the sample specify the same CDR3. V is TRDV2 and J is TRDJ3; 9 nucleotides match TRDD3. This CDR3 is built from 19 residues. Trimming removed 0 bases from V and 0 bases from J; junction bases left unmatched: 5. Looked up from germline, CDR1 is GEAIGNYY and CDR2 is EKD. CDR3 in DNA: TGTGCCTGTGACACCGTACTGGGGGACATCTCCTGGGACACCCGACAGATGTTTTTC. It encodes CACDTVLGDISWDTRQMFF.

In this sample, this clone turned up a few times. The rearrangement uses TRDV2 and TRDJ1, with 8 bases aligning to TRDD3. Germline trimming cut 0 bases from V and 1 base from J; bases unmatched to any gene: 12. Looked up from germline, CDR1 is GEAIGNYY and CDR2 is EKD. The CDR3 consists of 18 residues. CDR3 bases: TGTGCCTGTGACACCGTGGGCGGAACTGGGGGCCTCACCGATAAACTCATCTTT. This translates into CACDTVGGTGGLTDKLIF.

About this clone itself: With only one base between it and a far larger clone, this is likely a read error. The V gene is TRDV2, the J gene TRDJ1; 11 nucleotides agree with TRDD3. V lost 2 bases, J lost 4 bases, and 2 bases stayed unmatched. CDR1 and CDR2 (germline): GEAIGNYY, EKD. The CDR3 runs to 14 residues. The DNA of the CDR3 is TGTGCCTGTGACATACTGGGGGATAGCGATAAACTCATCTTT. It translates to CACDILGDSDKLIF.

Notes on this clone: This may come from a read error, since a much larger clone is one base off. The CDR3 bases are TGTGCCAGTGACACGCTGGGGGATACAAGCACCGATAAACTCATCTTT. It encodes CASDTLGDTSTDKLIF. This chain connects TRDV2 to TRDJ1; the match to TRDD3 covers 11 bases. This CDR3 has 16 residues. The germline CDR1 and CDR2 sequences are GEAIGNYY and EKD.

This clone was recorded a few times. The V call is TRDV2, the J call TRDJ1; 9 bases agree with TRDD3. CDR1 GEAIGNYY and CDR2 EKD come from the germline V gene. Trimming took 3 bases from V and 2 from J; bases not matched to a gene: 12. The CDR3 is 17 residues long. CDR3 DNA: TGTGCCTGTGACCGTGTACTGGGGGAACGGAGGACCGATAAACTCATCTTT. Its protein is CACDRVLGERRTDKLIF.

V and J are TRDV3 and TRDJ1, with 9 bases that match TRDD2. TCRdb does not report a J gene; here it was assigned by matching the DNA to germline references. This CDR3 spans 17 amino acids. Germline V gives CDR1 TVYSNPD, CDR2 GDNSRS (reference sequence). V trimming: 4 bases; J trimming: 2 bases; junction bases outside the gene matches: 17. The CDR3, as DNA: TGTGCCTCCTTGGCCTTCCTACGACCTGCGGGAACCGATAAACTCATCTTT. As protein: CASLAFLRPAGTDKLIF.

This clone was picked up a small number of times. The chain combines TRDV2 with TRDJ1; 8 bases are a match to TRDD3. CDR1 and CDR2 from the germline V gene are GEAIGNYY and EKD. The CDR3 totals 15 residues. Trimming removed 2 bases from V and 1 base from J; junction bases left unmatched: 5. The CDR3 is CACDKLGAATDKLIF. The CDR3 DNA is TGTGCCTGTGACAAACTGGGGGCCGCCACCGATAAACTCATCTTT.

This clone was observed a handful of times. The chain is built from TRDV2 and TRDJ3; 7 bases align to TRDD3. This CDR3 has 18 amino acids. Trimming removed 1 base from V and 0 bases from J; junction bases left unmatched: 5. Germline CDR1 GEAIGNYY, CDR2 EKD. The CDR3 reads CACDTLGGSSWDTRQMFF. CDR3 nucleotide sequence: TGTGCCTGTGACACGCTGGGGGGAAGCTCCTGGGACACCCGACAGATGTTTTTC.

This chain links TRAV29/DV5 with TRDJ1, with TRDD3 matching over 10 bases. CDR3 size: 19 residues. Unmatched junction bases numbered 15, after V lost 1 base and J lost 0 bases. The germline V gene encodes CDR1 NSMFDY and CDR2 ISSIKDK. Here the CDR3 DNA reads TGTGCAGCAAGCCTTCATCCAAACTGGGGGATCGGGTACACCGATAAACTCATCTTT. Residues: CAASLHPNWGIGYTDKLIF.

The sample holds a few counts of this clone. V usage is TRDV2 and J usage is TRDJ1; unclear D gene. Trimming stripped 3 bases from V and 5 bases from J, with 18 bases between. Germline V gives CDR1 GEAIGNYY, CDR2 EKD. This CDR3 has 15 amino acids. CDR3 nucleotides: TGTGCCTGTGACCCTCTCGAAGGCGTACGGGATAAACTCATCTTT. It is translated as CACDPLEGVRDKLIF.

This chain links TRDV2 with TRDJ1; TRDD3 matches 13 bases. V gave up 2 bases and J gave up 3 bases; unmatched junction bases: 2. From germline, CDR1 is GEAIGNYY and CDR2 EKD. CDR3 length: 15 residues. CDR3 bases: TGTGCCTGTGACATACTGGGGGATACGGCCGATAAACTCATCTTT. Its protein is CACDILGDTADKLIF.

J is TRDJ1 and V is TRDV1, with 7 bases that match TRDD3. Germline V gene lookup returns CDR1 TSWWSYY and CDR2 QGS. After removal of 5 bases from V and 0 bases from J, the junction contained 27 bases not matched to a gene. This CDR3 has 22 residues. Here the CDR3 reads CALGSIHSPPLGVYIYTDKLIF. CDR3 nucleotides: TGTGCTCTTGGGTCAATCCATTCCCCTCCTCTGGGGGTCTACATTTACACCGATAAACTCATCTTT.